This section outlines one T cell receptor (beta chain) sequence together with its context. Its antigen remains unidentified. All donors were Caucasian adults living in Nashville, Tennessee. This entry belongs to a study of shared clonotypes between healthy human individuals. Study as a whole: Each donor's CD4 naive and CD4 memory cells filled three plates apiece, CD8 naive two, and CD8 memory one.

TCRdb's table, derived via immunoSEQ multiplex PCR, lists solely in-frame clones and lacks some. The table includes 2 million to 3 million clones, 80% to 95% detected once. Points from the study as a whole: Among several donors, approximately 4.6% of naive CD4 clonotypes were found in common. Only blood samples were collected, and tissue repertoires likely differ.

This clonotype originated in a man in his late teens or twenties in good health. Some clones in this sample may be carry-over from other donors' samples. Sequenced sample: naive CD4+ T cells from PBMCs. Regarding subset: CD45RA+ positively selected.

The CDR3 DNA reads TGTGCCAGTCGCACTAGCAATCAGCCCCAGCATTTT. This sequence encodes CASRTSNQPQHF. The chain couples TRBV19 to TRBJ1-5; D not certain. The CDR3 sequence is 12 residues long. Trimming took off 8 bases at V and 0 bases at J, with 5 bases between the two ends. CDR1 LNHDA and CDR2 SQIVND come from the germline V gene (reference sequence).